The T cell receptor (beta chain) under discussion was sequenced for a study of shared clonotypes between healthy human individuals. For the study at large: A few men and two women, aged 18 to 49, were donors. Study-wide results and limits: It was anticipated that sequencing depth would influence how many clonotypes donors shared.

The study drew all its donors from Caucasian adults living in Nashville, Tennessee. In the original processing: Junction-only immunoSEQ sequences carried no quality scores, so filtering differed. The repertoire was sequenced with immunoSEQ multiplex PCR; TCRdb's copy has only in-frame clones and lacks some. V and J calls and clone size are as listed in that table; D and trimming were resolved from the DNA. This repertoire shows about half a million clones, around three quarters found once; its top ten account for about an eighth. There are a few counts of this clone. Antigen specificity is unknown. The sample consisted of PBMCs. The origin of this receptor is a woman aged 40 to 50 in good health. Some clones in this sample may be carry-over from other donors' samples.

CDR3 sequence reads: CAWSPLGTEAFF. Written as DNA, the CDR3 is TGTGCCTGGAGTCCACTAGGAACTGAAGCTTTCTTT. The rearrangement links TRBV30 to TRBJ1-1; D call uncertain. There are 12 residues in the CDR3. Trimming took off 2 bases at V and 5 bases at J, with 9 bases between the two ends. Per germline, CDR1 GTSNPN and CDR2 SVGIG (reference sequence).